Listed below are T cell receptor beta chains from one sample, sequenced in a study of shared clonotypes between healthy human individuals. Libraries were prepared by immunoSEQ multiplex PCR; TCRdb keeps only in-frame clonotypes and omits some of them. The sample lists a few hundred thousand clones, 97% occurring once. The specimen was naive CD4+ T cells sorted from blood. The receptors shown here come from a woman under 40 in good health. Each CDR3 is given with its conserved first and last residue. Each record gives: clone size, J gene, V gene, D gene, CDR3 protein, CDR3 DNA. D genes are given only for firm matches. Size values are once, few and many counts, or a class for expanded clones, and some rows have none.

size: once
J: TRBJ2-7
V: TRBV28
D: .
CDR3: CASTWGPYEQYF
DNA: TGTGCCAGCACCTGGGGGCCCTACGAGCAGTACTTC

size: .
J: TRBJ1-5
V: TRBV27
D: .
CDR3: CASSLLAGGNQPQHF
DNA: TGTGCCAGCAGTTTACTCGCCGGAGGCAATCAGCCCCAGCATTTT

size: .
J: TRBJ1-5
V: TRBV11-2
D: .
CDR3: CASSLDRTDQPQHF
DNA: TGTGCCAGCAGCTTAGATCGGACTGATCAGCCCCAGCATTTT

size: .
J: TRBJ1-3
V: TRBV28
D: .
CDR3: CASSLSRPKIDRTGNTIYF
DNA: TGTGCCAGCAGTTTATCCCGACCGAAGATAGACAGGACTGGAAACACCATATATTTT

size: once
J: TRBJ2-3
V: TRBV4-1
D: TRBD2
CDR3: CASRLAGADTQYF
DNA: TGCGCCAGTAGACTAGCGGGGGCAGATACGCAGTATTTT

size: .
J: TRBJ2-2
V: TRBV11-3
D: .
CDR3: CASSLTGLGRISTGELFF
DNA: TGTGCCAGCAGCCTCACGGGGTTAGGCAGGATTAGCACCGGGGAGCTGTTTTTT

size: once
J: TRBJ2-3
V: TRBV11-3
D: TRBD1
CDR3: CASSPWTGSTDTQYF
DNA: TGTGCCAGCAGCCCCTGGACAGGGTCCACAGATACGCAGTATTTT

size: .
J: TRBJ2-6
V: TRBV28
D: .
CDR3: CASSNHGAPGANVLTF
DNA: TGTGCCAGCAGTAACCATGGGGCCCCTGGGGCCAACGTCCTGACTTTC

size: .
J: TRBJ1-4
V: TRBV6-1
D: .
CDR3: CASSEFPTMDEKLFF
DNA: TGTGCCAGCAGTGAGTTCCCGACGATGGATGAAAAACTGTTTTTT

size: .
J: TRBJ2-7
V: TRBV5-1
D: .
CDR3: CASSKIQGSTYEQYF
DNA: TGCGCCAGCAGCAAAATCCAGGGGTCCACCTACGAGCAGTACTTC

size: .
J: TRBJ1-3
V: TRBV30
D: .
CDR3: CAWSVGQSSGNTIYF
DNA: TGTGCCTGGAGTGTAGGTCAGAGCTCTGGAAACACCATATATTTT

size: .
J: TRBJ1-5
V: TRBV28
D: TRBD1
CDR3: CASNPSESTGGRSQPQHF
DNA: TGTGCCAGCAACCCCTCAGAGAGCACAGGGGGTAGGTCACAGCCCCAGCATTTT

size: .
J: TRBJ1-2
V: TRBV29-1
D: TRBD1
CDR3: CSALPSDRHGYTF
DNA: TGCAGCGCTCTACCTTCGGACAGGCATGGCTACACCTTC

size: .
J: TRBJ2-5
V: TRBV30
D: .
CDR3: CAWSGVWPQRETQYF
DNA: TGTGCCTGGAGCGGCGTGTGGCCGCAAAGAGAGACCCAGTACTTC

size: .
J: TRBJ2-1
V: TRBV7-9
D: TRBD2
CDR3: CASSSLAARGNEQFF
DNA: TGTGCCAGCAGCTCACTAGCGGCGCGTGGCAATGAGCAGTTCTTC

size: once
J: TRBJ1-5
V: TRBV25-1
D: TRBD1
CDR3: CASSDQGAGKPQHF
DNA: TGTGCCAGCAGTGATCAGGGGGCGGGTAAGCCCCAGCATTTT

size: .
J: TRBJ2-7
V: TRBV28
D: .
CDR3: CASSVGRVDEQYF
DNA: TGTGCCAGCTCTGTGGGCAGGGTGGACGAGCAGTACTTC

size: .
J: TRBJ1-4
V: TRBV9
D: .
CDR3: CASSPNPAGTNEKLFF
DNA: TGTGCCAGCAGCCCCAACCCGGCAGGAACTAATGAAAAACTGTTTTTT

size: .
J: TRBJ2-2
V: TRBV9
D: .
CDR3: CASSSYPRASGELFF
DNA: TGTGCCAGCAGCTCATACCCCCGGGCGTCCGGGGAGCTGTTTTTT

size: .
J: TRBJ2-7
V: TRBV6-5
D: .
CDR3: CASSRTRGREQYF
DNA: TGTGCCAGCAGTAGGACTAGGGGGCGCGAGCAGTACTTC

size: .
J: TRBJ2-7
V: TRBV7-7
D: TRBD1
CDR3: CASSSGTGIVKQYF
DNA: TGTGCCAGCAGCTCCGGGACAGGGATAGTCAAGCAGTACTTC

size: .
J: TRBJ2-1
V: TRBV11-2
D: TRBD2
CDR3: CASSLVRLAATNEQFF
DNA: TGTGCCAGCAGCTTAGTCCGGCTAGCGGCTACCAATGAGCAGTTCTTC

size: .
J: TRBJ2-1
V: TRBV28
D: TRBD2
CDR3: CASSFGLAGGNEQFF
DNA: TGTGCCAGCAGTTTCGGGCTAGCGGGAGGGAATGAGCAGTTCTTC

size: .
J: TRBJ2-6
V: TRBV18
D: .
CDR3: CASSPELSGANVLTF
DNA: TGTGCCAGCTCCCCGGAACTCTCTGGGGCCAACGTCCTGACTTTC

size: .
J: TRBJ2-3
V: TRBV27
D: .
CDR3: CASSLQGWGGSDTQYF
DNA: TGTGCCAGCAGTTTACAAGGCTGGGGTGGTTCAGATACGCAGTATTTT

size: .
J: TRBJ2-7
V: TRBV7-8
D: .
CDR3: CASSMPRRSSEQYF
DNA: TGTGCCAGCAGCATGCCGCGCCGGTCTTCCGAGCAGTACTTC

size: .
J: TRBJ2-7
V: TRBV19
D: TRBD2
CDR3: CASSIRTSGSRYEQYF
DNA: TGTGCCAGTAGTATTCGGACTAGCGGGAGTAGGTACGAGCAGTACTTC

size: .
J: TRBJ2-2
V: TRBV28
D: TRBD2
CDR3: CASRRSGYTGELFF
DNA: TGTGCCAGCAGACGTAGCGGGTACACCGGGGAGCTGTTTTTT

size: .
J: TRBJ1-1
V: TRBV4-2
D: .
CDR3: CASSQDGTRGTEAFF
DNA: TGTGCCAGCAGCCAAGACGGGACAAGGGGCACTGAAGCTTTCTTT

size: .
J: TRBJ2-7
V: TRBV4-1
D: .
CDR3: CASSQVGRPYEQYF
DNA: TGCGCCAGCAGCCAAGTCGGCCGCCCCTACGAGCAGTACTTC

size: .
J: TRBJ2-1
V: TRBV28
D: .
CDR3: CASEWGDEQFF
DNA: TGTGCCAGCGAATGGGGGGATGAGCAGTTCTTC

size: .
J: TRBJ1-1
V: TRBV5-8
D: .
CDR3: CASSLYLFPNTEAFF
DNA: TGTGCCAGCAGCTTGTACCTTTTTCCGAACACTGAAGCTTTCTTT

size: .
J: TRBJ1-4
V: TRBV18
D: .
CDR3: CASSPRGNEKLFF
DNA: TGTGCCAGCTCACCACGGGGTAATGAAAAACTGTTTTTT

size: .
J: TRBJ2-7
V: TRBV27
D: .
CDR3: CASSLSQLAYEQYF
DNA: TGTGCCAGCAGTTTATCGCAACTAGCATACGAGCAGTACTTC

size: .
J: TRBJ1-5
V: TRBV28
D: .
CDR3: CASVNWDGGSNQPQHF
DNA: TGTGCCAGCGTAAATTGGGACGGTGGGAGCAATCAGCCCCAGCATTTT

size: .
J: TRBJ2-3
V: TRBV28
D: .
CDR3: CASRATGTSTDTQYF
DNA: TGTGCCAGCAGGGCGACAGGCACTAGCACAGATACGCAGTATTTT

size: .
J: TRBJ2-3
V: TRBV5-4
D: TRBD2
CDR3: CASSGGTSGSSYTQYF
DNA: TGTGCCAGCAGCGGTGGGACTAGCGGGAGTTCATATACGCAGTATTTT

size: .
J: TRBJ1-2
V: TRBV30
D: .
CDR3: CAWVDGGGYGYTF
DNA: TGTGCCTGGGTTGATGGGGGCGGCTATGGCTACACCTTC

size: .
J: TRBJ2-5
V: TRBV7-2
D: .
CDR3: CASSLDWLGETQYF
DNA: TGTGCCAGCAGCTTAGATTGGCTCGGAGAGACCCAGTACTTC

size: .
J: TRBJ2-7
V: TRBV29-1
D: .
CDR3: CSVAAGTDTYEQYF
DNA: TGCAGCGTTGCAGCTGGGACTGATACCTACGAGCAGTACTTC

size: .
J: TRBJ1-5
V: TRBV7-8
D: .
CDR3: CASSLGVGNQPQHF
DNA: TGTGCCAGCAGCTTAGGGGTTGGCAATCAGCCCCAGCATTTT

size: .
J: TRBJ2-1
V: TRBV28
D: .
CDR3: CASSQTVTSSYNEQFF
DNA: TGTGCCAGCAGTCAGACTGTCACGAGCTCCTACAATGAGCAGTTCTTC

size: .
J: TRBJ2-7
V: TRBV18
D: TRBD1
CDR3: CASSPGQGTVEQYF
DNA: TGTGCCAGCTCACCAGGACAGGGAACTGTCGAGCAGTACTTC

size: .
J: TRBJ2-7
V: TRBV6-5
D: .
CDR3: CASSYQRDYEQYF
DNA: TGTGCCAGCAGTTACCAAAGGGATTACGAGCAGTACTTC